This TCR beta chain comes out of a study of blood T cell repertoires in COVID-19. Study overall: Sample material is recorded as cDNA or gDNA derived from T cells, B-cell-depleted T cells, or PBMCs.

V gave up 4 bases and J gave up 0 bases, with 13 bases separating them. This CDR3 is built from 15 residues. The germline CDR1 and CDR2 sequences are SGHDT and YYEEEE. As handled by the study authors: Researchers report that nucleated cell counts were estimated from reference gene primer amplification. TCRdb keeps only in-frame clones here, not all; method: immunoSEQ multiplex PCR. The V and J calls and clone size come from that table; D and trimming were worked out from the DNA. Among 300,000 to 400,000 clones, 88% were seen once, and the ten largest hold 1.6%. The sample taken for sequencing was peripheral blood. The rearrangement joins TRBV5-6 to TRBJ1-1; no clear D gene. The source of this sequence is a woman aged 25 to 39 with COVID-19, enrolled during active disease. Here the CDR3 reads CASSPLGRMNTEAFF. In nucleotides, the CDR3 is TGTGCCAGCAGCCCTCTTGGCAGGATGAACACTGAAGCTTTCTTT. Together with reference TRBV5-6 and TRBJ1-1, the CDR3 gives the full variable domain: DAGVTQSPTHLIKTRGQQVTLRCSPKSGHDTVSWYQQALGQGPQFIFQYYEEEERQRGNFPDRFSGHQFPNYSSELNVNALLLGDSALYLCASSPLGRMNTEAFFGQGTRLTVV.